This T cell receptor (beta chain) was sequenced for a study of blood T cell repertoires in COVID-19 (dated by TCRdb to the early 2020s). Broadly, across the study: Samples covering the acute and convalescent phases of COVID-19 were provided by collaborators in the United States, Italy and Spain. The material from the prospective study consisted of cDNA or gDNA derived from T cells, B-cell-depleted T cells, or PBMCs. Deeply sampled blood TCRbeta repertoires from subjects exposed to, actively infected with, or recovered from COVID-19 were included in the dataset. The repertoires were released in a freely available public database intended as a resource for research on the immune response to SARS-CoV-2. The samples were drawn from two sources: the first 160 participants of the ongoing ImmuneRACE study, and 1,200 or so subjects contributed by 6 global collaborators. Sample metadata almost always included a de-identified subject ID, COVID-19 status, age in years and sex. Where HLA class I and class II types were available, the types were taken from metadata supplied by the sample provider, not from assay-based typing.

The collaborating institutions used their own protocols to collect whole blood in K2EDTA tubes. For TCRbeta analysis, collaborator samples were shipped as frozen whole blood, as isolated PBMCs, or as DNA extracted from either sample type. As concerns this clone: What this receptor recognizes is not known. Nothing much larger sits one base from this clone, and base qualities are not available.

TCRbeta CDR3 regions were amplified from genomic DNA by means of the immunoSEQ Assay, a bias-controlled multiplex PCR. Concerning the study's data processing: The number of nucleated cells in each sample was estimated by amplification of reference gene primers within the assay. Sequence reads were collapsed and filtered to measure the absolute abundance of every unique TCRbeta CDR3 rearrangement. For each sample, productive Simpson clonality was calculated as the square root of Simpson's diversity index across productive rearrangements. TCRdb mirrors the immuneACCESS table, restricted to in-frame sequences. Some clones are absent from its copies; in checked studies, under half trace to an unresolved V gene, and the reason for the others is unknown. That table supplies the V and J calls and clone size; D and trimming were determined from the DNA. The sample table lists 450,000 to 500,000 clones, 80% to 90% of them with a count of one. 3.2% of the sample is taken by the ten largest.

Overall results and qualifications from the work: The quantity of clinical and demographic metadata differed by source and by participant and was supplied without curation.

The germline V gene provides CDR1 MNHEY and CDR2 SVGEGT. The CDR3 contains 16 residues, cysteine and phenylalanine counted. The sequence is cut down to CDR3 DNA, 48 bases in frame from base 1. The junction shows trimming of 2 bases on V and 5 bases on J, plus 16 bases between the germline ends. The chain joins TRBV6-2 or TRBV6-3 to TRBJ1-5, with a weak D call of TRBD1 (6 bases match). Sequences were obtained from peripheral blood. The receptor comes from a human donor in a cohort sampled during active COVID-19. The CDR3 in this case is CASSYHFQGMDQPQHF. The sequenced DNA: TGTGCCAGCAGTTACCATTTTCAGGGGATGGATCAGCCCCAGCATTTT.